These 29 T cell receptor beta chains were sequenced from one sample in a study of CD4+ T cells in melanoma. Profiling relied on immunoSEQ multiplex PCR, and the TCRdb table lists in-frame clones only, not all of them. The sample lists roughly 3,900 clones; around 73% were seen once. Sequenced material: tumor tissue. The receptors stem from a human donor with melanoma.

This sequence joins TRBV6-4 and TRBJ2-2; D might be TRBD2 (6 bases). This CDR3 contains 13 residues. CDR1 and CDR2 from the germline V gene are MRHNA and SNTAGT. V gave up 2 bases and J gave up 5 bases, with 6 bases separating them. The CDR3: CASSDRGTGELFF. CDR3 in DNA: TGTGCCAGCAGTGACCGGGGGACCGGGGAGCTGTTTTTT.

In its sample, this clone was seen a few times. CDR3: CASSLYGTGVNGYTF. In DNA, the CDR3 is TGTGCCAGCAGTTTATACGGGACAGGGGTTAACGGCTACACCTTC. The V and J genes are TRBV27 and TRBJ1-2, with 10 bases matching TRBD1. The ends lost 1 base at V and 8 bases at J; junction bases unmatched: 7. From germline, CDR1 is MNHEY and CDR2 SMNVEV (reference sequence). The CDR3 contains 15 residues.

V gene TRBV18 combines with J gene TRBJ2-4; D is uncertain. Germline assignment: CDR1 KGHSH and CDR2 LQKENI. The CDR3 runs 16 residues. V was shortened by 5 bases and J by 0 bases, with 14 bases between the two germline ends. The CDR3 nucleotides read TGTGCCAGCTCATTGTGGATGGACGGAGCCAAAAACATTCAGTACTTC. It codes for CASSLWMDGAKNIQYF.

The chain is built from TRBV7-2 and TRBJ1-6, with D possibly being TRBD1 (5 bases). This CDR3 is built from 15 residues. CDR1 and CDR2 from the germline V gene are SGHTA and FQGNSA. Deletions cut 5 bases from V and 7 bases from J, with 15 bases between. CDR3 residues: CASSLTQGWNSPLHF. In DNA form, the CDR3 reads TGTGCCAGCAGCCTGACGCAGGGTTGGAATTCACCCCTCCACTTT.

The sample holds a few counts of this clone. The V and J genes are TRBV14 and TRBJ2-5; the D is unclear. Germline V gene data show CDR1 as SGHDN and CDR2 as FVKESK. The length of the CDR3 is 15 residues. With 6 bases removed from V and 1 base from J, the gap between germline ends came to 15 bases. CDR3 region: CASSSYGRAQETQYF. The CDR3 DNA reads TGTGCCAGCAGTTCTTACGGACGGGCCCAAGAGACCCAGTACTTC.

The table lists this clone with a count of one. The chain employs TRBV7-2 and TRBJ1-1; 10 positions agree with TRBD1. CDR3 size: 15 residues. The V gene end was trimmed by 0 bases and the J gene end by 12 bases; junction bases not matched to a gene: 10. Germline V lookup: CDR1 SGHTA, CDR2 FQGNSA. DNA of the CDR3: TGTGCCAGCAGCTTAGCCCTGGGACAGGGGAGTCCGACTTTCTTT. Translation: CASSLALGQGSPTFF.

V usage is TRBV7-2 and J usage is TRBJ2-7, with 9 bases identical to TRBD2. CDR1 is SGHTA, CDR2 FQGNSA, per germline. Trimming cost V 0 bases and J 7 bases; bases outside gene matches: 1. There are 13 residues in the CDR3. The CDR3 DNA follows: TGTGCCAGCAGCTTAGCACTAGCGGGTGAGCAGTACTTC. Its translation is CASSLALAGEQYF. Drawing the rest from reference TRBV7-2 and TRBJ2-7, the complete variable domain is GAGVSQSPSNKVTEKGKDVELRCDPISGHTALYWYRQSLGQGLEFLIYFQGNSAPDKSGLPSDRFSAERTGGSVSTLTIQRTQQEDSAVYLCASSLALAGEQYFGPGTRLTVT.

CDR3 in DNA: TGTGCCAGCGGGCTAGGAATAACAAGCTCCTACAATGAGCAGTTCTTC. Amino acid sequence: CASGLGITSSYNEQFF. The chain recombines TRBV27 with TRBJ2-1; D ambiguous. The CDR3 covers 16 residues. The V and J ends lost 8 bases and 0 bases respectively, with 17 bases between them. Germline-derived CDR1 and CDR2 are MNHEY and SMNVEV (reference sequence).

The V and J genes are TRBV7-9 and TRBJ1-6; D is possibly TRBD1 (6 bases). The CDR3 has 13 amino acids. In germline, CDR1 is SEHNR, CDR2 FQNEAQ (reference sequence). With 7 bases removed from V and 7 bases from J, the gap between germline ends came to 11 bases. The CDR3 loop reads CASTGAWNSPLHF. CDR3 bases: TGTGCCAGCACAGGGGCCTGGAATTCACCCCTCCACTTT.

This clone appeared a single time. The chain couples TRBV4-2 to TRBJ2-5, with 8 bases lining up with TRBD2. Germline assignment: CDR1 LGHNA and CDR2 YNFKEQ. This CDR3 has 16 residues. V gave up 0 bases and J gave up 0 bases; unmatched junction bases: 3. CDR3 sequence (DNA): TGTGCCAGCAGCCAAGACGGGGGGGGGTACCAAGAGACCCAGTACTTC. Protein sequence: CASSQDGGGYQETQYF.

V usage is TRBV5-5 and J usage is TRBJ2-7; 8 nucleotides align to TRBD1. The CDR3 runs 14 residues. J lost 2 bases, V lost 6 bases, and 7 bases had no gene match. Germline CDR1 SGHKS, CDR2 YYEKEE (reference sequence). The CDR3 spells CASNPGQAPYEQYF. The CDR3 DNA reads as TGTGCCAGCAATCCGGGACAGGCTCCCTACGAGCAGTACTTC.

The CDR3 DNA follows: TGCGCCAGCTACGCTCTGGCGGAAGCCACAGATACGCAGTATTTT. Translated, it gives CASYALAEATDTQYF. This rearrangement joins TRBV5-1 to TRBJ2-3, with unresolved D. Trimming took off 7 bases at V and 2 bases at J, with 17 bases between the two ends. The germline V gene has CDR1 SGHRS and CDR2 YFSETQ. The length of the CDR3 is 15 residues.

Only one count was recorded for this clone. The gene calls are TRBV5-1 and TRBJ2-1, with 7 bases matching TRBD2. The CDR3 is 15 amino acids. Germline CDR1 SGHRS, CDR2 YFSETQ. Trimming at V came to 0 bases and at J to 5 bases, leaving 5 bases not matched to a gene. In nucleotides, the CDR3 is TGCGCCAGCAGCTTGGCCCGGGGGGTTCACAATGAGCAGTTCTTC. Residues: CASSLARGVHNEQFF.

The V call is TRBV18, the J call TRBJ1-2; weak D call: TRBD1 (6 bases). Trimming removed 2 bases at V and 3 bases at J, with 13 bases between. CDR1 and CDR2 (germline): KGHSH, LQKENI. This CDR3 comprises 15 residues. CDR3 sequence reads: CASSPEKGGYYGYTF. The CDR3 nucleotides read TGTGCCAGCTCACCAGAAAAGGGGGGCTACTATGGCTACACCTTC.

The chain has TRBV19 and TRBJ2-5; 8 nucleotides match TRBD2. This CDR3 contains 13 residues. V gave up 3 bases and J gave up 5 bases; unmatched junction bases: 2. The germline CDR1 and CDR2 sequences are LNHDA and SQIVND (reference sequence). DNA of the CDR3: TGTGCCAGTAGTATGACTAGCGCGGAGACCCAGTACTTC. Protein: CASSMTSAETQYF.

The chain has TRBV19 and TRBJ1-5, with D unclear. Germline lookup yields CDR1 LNHDA and CDR2 SQIVND (reference sequence). The CDR3 runs to 13 residues. V was cut by 2 bases and J by 4 bases, with 6 bases left in between. CDR3 sequence reads: CASSIINNQPQHF. DNA of the CDR3: TGTGCCAGTAGTATAATCAATAATCAGCCCCAGCATTTT.

This sequence joins TRBV28 and TRBJ2-7, with D hard to call. CDR1 and CDR2 (germline): MDHEN, SYDVKM. The CDR3 is made up of 14 amino acids. V lost 3 bases, J lost 3 bases, and 12 bases lay in between. DNA of the CDR3: TGTGCCAGCAGTTTTACGCAACTCCTCTACGAGCAGTACTTC. This gives the protein CASSFTQLLYEQYF. The complete variable domain, with remaining parts taken from reference TRBV28 and TRBJ2-7, reads DVKVTQSSRYLVKRTGEKVFLECVQDMDHENMFWYRQDPGLGLRLIYFSYDVKMKEKGDIPEGYSVSREKKERFSLILESASTNQTSMYLCASSFTQLLYEQYFGPGTRLTVT.

The V and J genes are TRBV5-6 and TRBJ1-4; the match to TRBD1 covers 9 bases. With V trimmed by 0 bases and J by 7 bases, 10 bases remained unmatched. The V gene's germline CDR1 is SGHDT and CDR2 YYEEEE. This CDR3 is 17 amino acids long. The CDR3 coding sequence is TGTGCCAGCAGCTTGGACAGGGGGCGATTGATTAGTGAAAAACTGTTTTTT. Protein: CASSLDRGRLISEKLFF.

This rearrangement joins TRBV7-2 to TRBJ1-6; D unclear. CDR1 and CDR2 (germline): SGHTA, FQGNSA. V gave up 6 bases and J gave up 0 bases, with 9 bases separating them. This CDR3 region has 15 residues. CDR3 residues: CASSIDNSYNSPLHF. The CDR3 DNA follows: TGTGCCAGCAGTATAGACAACTCCTATAATTCACCCCTCCACTTT.

The genes are TRBV6-5 and TRBJ2-7, with D tentatively TRBD1 (6 bases). The CDR3 consists of 14 residues. Trimming stripped 2 bases from V and 3 bases from J, with 11 bases between. Looked up from germline, CDR1 is MNHEY and CDR2 is SVGAGI. The CDR3 nucleotides are TGTGCCAGCAGTTACGCCGAGGGGGTCTACGAGCAGTACTTC. Translation: CASSYAEGVYEQYF.

This chain connects TRBV4-1 to TRBJ2-1, with TRBD2 identical over 10 bases. This CDR3 has 18 residues. The J segment lost 5 bases and the V segment lost 1 base, leaving 11 bases of the junction unmatched. Germline V lookup: CDR1 MGHRA, CDR2 YSYEKL. This CDR3 reads CASSQGGLAGASDNEQFF. The DNA of the CDR3 is TGCGCCAGCAGCCAAGGGGGGCTAGCGGGGGCCTCGGACAATGAGCAGTTCTTC.

The chain joins TRBV18 to TRBJ1-1; D uncertain. V was clipped by 3 bases and J by 7 bases, with 9 bases between them. This CDR3 comprises 12 residues. Germline assignment: CDR1 KGHSH and CDR2 LQKENI. For the CDR3, the DNA is TGTGCCAGCTCACCTGCGGGGAATGAAGCTTTCTTT. It codes for CASSPAGNEAFF.

The rearrangement links TRBV9 to TRBJ2-5; tentative D call: TRBD2 (5 bases). The germline V gene has CDR1 SGDLS and CDR2 YYNGEE. V gave up 4 bases and J gave up 5 bases, with 15 bases separating them. The CDR3 extends over 14 amino acids. CDR3 sequence: CASSTDLTLETQYF. The CDR3 nucleotides read TGTGCCAGCAGCACGGACTTAACTCTGGAGACCCAGTACTTC. The whole variable domain, filled in from reference TRBV9 and TRBJ2-5, reads DSGVTQTPKHLITATGQRVTLRCSPRSGDLSVYWYQQSLDQGLQFLIQYYNGEERAKGNILERFSAQQFPDLHSELNLSSLELGDSALYFCASSTDLTLETQYFGPGTRLLVL.

In its sample, this clone was seen once. The V gene is TRBV5-1, the J gene TRBJ2-7, with D tentatively TRBD1 (6 bases). The V gene lost 5 bases and the J gene lost 5 bases, with 20 bases spanning the gap. Germline V gives CDR1 SGHRS, CDR2 YFSETQ. CDR3 length: 15 amino acids. The CDR3 is CASSPGVGGANEQYF. In DNA, the CDR3 is TGCGCCAGCAGTCCAGGGGTTGGCGGTGCGAACGAGCAGTACTTC.

V gene TRBV5-4 combines with J gene TRBJ2-5; 11 bases fit TRBD2. CDR1 is SGHNT, CDR2 YYREEE, per germline (reference sequence). V was pared by 4 bases and J by 3 bases, with 8 bases of the junction left unmatched. The CDR3 totals 16 residues. The CDR3 nucleotides are TGTGCCAGCAGCCTTGGGACTAGCGGAGGGGAAGAGACCCAGTACTTC. Translation: CASSLGTSGGEETQYF.

The chain couples TRBV14 to TRBJ2-5; 8 bases match TRBD2. Germline V gives CDR1 SGHDN, CDR2 FVKESK. The CDR3 is made up of 12 amino acids. Losses at the gene ends were 8 bases for V and 4 bases for J; bases not matched to a gene: 3. The CDR3 DNA is TGTGCCAGCTCACGGGGGGGAGAGACCCAGTACTTC. It is translated as CASSRGGETQYF.

The J gene is TRBJ2-3, the V gene TRBV7-6; 10 bases agree with TRBD2. J gave up 6 bases and V 0 bases, and 9 bases lay outside the gene matches. The CDR3 sequence is 17 residues long. In germline, CDR1 is SGHVS, CDR2 FNYEAQ. Here the CDR3 reads CASSLASLAGVFDTQYF. CDR3 nucleotide sequence: TGTGCCAGCAGCTTAGCGTCGCTAGCGGGAGTGTTTGATACGCAGTATTTT.

The chain joins TRBV5-5 to TRBJ1-4; maybe TRBD1 (6 bases). V shed 4 bases and J shed 7 bases, with 14 bases lying between them. Germline values: CDR1 SGHKS, CDR2 YYEKEE (reference sequence). This CDR3 region has 14 residues. The CDR3 sequence is CASSPTGHGEKLFF. The CDR3 DNA reads as TGTGCCAGCAGCCCTACAGGGCATGGTGAAAAACTGTTTTTT.

This chain uses TRBV6-1 with TRBJ1-2; D gene unclear. Between the trimmed V and J ends, which lost 0 bases and 7 bases, there was a span of 9 bases. The V gene's germline CDR1 is MNHNS and CDR2 SASEGT. The CDR3 contains 13 residues. The CDR3 nucleotides are TGTGCCAGCAGTGAAGCATGGGTAGGTGGCTACACCTTC. This sequence encodes CASSEAWVGGYTF.